Following are 16 T cell receptor beta chains from one sample sequenced in a study of shared clonotypes between healthy human individuals. TCRdb's copy holds only in-frame clones and misses some; the assay was immunoSEQ multiplex PCR. The sample yields 550,000 to 600,000 clones, roughly four fifths seen once. Specimen: PBMCs. Receptors were obtained from a woman aged 40 to 49 in good health. Some clones in this sample may be carry-over from other donors' samples.

This sequence joins TRBV19 and TRBJ1-5; D perhaps matches TRBD1 (5 bases). CDR3 length: 15 residues. The germline CDR1 and CDR2 sequences are LNHDA and SQIVND (reference sequence). V was trimmed by 0 bases and J by 6 bases, leaving 12 bases between them. CDR3 nucleotide sequence: TGTGCCAGTAGTATAGATCTGTGGGACCGTCAGCCCCAGCATTTT. Its protein is CASSIDLWDRQPQHF.

This clone has a single count. The CDR3 region has the DNA TGTGCCAGCAGTTACTTACTAGCGGGAGTTGAGCAGTTCTTC. Protein sequence: CASSYLLAGVEQFF. V usage is TRBV6-6 and J usage is TRBJ2-1; the match to TRBD2 covers 11 bases. The CDR3 runs 14 residues. The V gene end was trimmed by 1 base and the J gene end by 9 bases; junction bases not matched to a gene: 2. Germline V gives CDR1 MNHNY, CDR2 SVGAGI (reference sequence).

There are a few counts of this clone. The chain is built from TRBV4-1 and TRBJ2-6, with 14 bases lining up with TRBD2. Germline lookup yields CDR1 MGHRA and CDR2 YSYEKL. This CDR3 has 18 residues. V trimming: 4 bases; J trimming: 4 bases; junction bases outside the gene matches: 6. The CDR3 nucleotides read TGCGCCAGCAGCCGGGGACTAGCGGGAGTATCAGGGGCCAACGTCCTGACTTTC. Protein sequence: CASSRGLAGVSGANVLTF.

The J gene is TRBJ2-3, the V gene TRBV11-2, with D tentatively TRBD1 or TRBD2 (5 bases each). The CDR3 loop spans 16 amino acids. V dropped 5 bases and J dropped 4 bases, with 19 bases sitting between them. From germline, CDR1 is SGHAT and CDR2 FQNNGV. The CDR3 sequence is CASSLRAHRGADTQYF. The CDR3 nucleotides read TGTGCCAGCAGCCTCCGGGCCCACCGAGGGGCAGATACGCAGTATTTT.

The J gene is TRBJ2-7, the V gene TRBV4-1; possibly TRBD2 for D (7 bases). The CDR3 extends over 16 amino acids. V lost 4 bases, J lost 0 bases, and 16 bases lay in between. Per the germline V gene, CDR1 is MGHRA and CDR2 is YSYEKL. In DNA form, the CDR3 reads TGCGCCAGCAGCCGGGAGGGGGGCAGCAACTCCTACGAGCAGTACTTC. It translates to CASSREGGSNSYEQYF.

This chain connects TRBV11-2 to TRBJ2-7; tentative D call: TRBD1 (5 bases). Trimming shortened V by 0 bases and J by 3 bases, and 9 bases separated the two germline ends. Germline V gene lookup returns CDR1 SGHAT and CDR2 FQNNGV. This CDR3 is 14 amino acids long. DNA of the CDR3: TGTGCCAGCAGCTTAGACAACAGGTACTACGAGCAGTACTTC. Amino acid sequence: CASSLDNRYYEQYF.

Details on this clone: This sequence is one base from a far larger clone and is likely a read error. The chain recombines TRBV28 with TRBJ2-7, with 7 bases fitting TRBD2. From germline, CDR1 is MDHEN and CDR2 SYDVKM. This CDR3 contains 17 residues. CDR3 bases: TGTGCCAGCAGTTTAATTCTAGGCGGGAGAACCTCCTACGAGCAGCACTTC. It translates to CASSLILGGRTSYEQHF.

A single count supports this clone. The rearrangement uses TRBV2 and TRBJ2-2, with D perhaps matching TRBD1 or TRBD2 (5 bases each). This CDR3 region has 13 residues. CDR1 is SNHLY and CDR2 is FYNNEI in the germline V gene. V lost 4 bases and J lost 6, with 9 bases in between. The CDR3 here is CASSVWGPGELFF. Written as DNA, the CDR3 is TGTGCCAGCAGTGTCTGGGGACCCGGGGAGCTGTTTTTT. The full variable domain, its missing parts supplied by reference TRBV2 and TRBJ2-2, is EPEVTQTPSHQVTQMGQEVILRCVPISNHLYFYWYRQILGQKVEFLVSFYNNEISEKSEIFDDQFSVERPDGSNFTLKIRSTKLEDSAMYFCASSVWGPGELFFGEGSRLTVL.

The chain combines TRBV6-1 with TRBJ2-4; TRBD1 might be the D (6 bases). Trimming removed 5 bases at V and 1 base at J, with 9 bases between. The CDR3 extends over 14 amino acids. The germline gives CDR1 MNHNS, CDR2 SASEGT. CDR3 in amino acids: CASSTQGAKNIQYF. In DNA form, the CDR3 reads TGTGCCAGCAGTACGCAGGGGGCCAAAAACATTCAGTACTTC.

Of note for this clone: In the same sample, other DNA sequences code for this CDR3. J is TRBJ1-5 and V is TRBV6-5; D uncertain. Germline CDR1 and CDR2: MNHEY and SVGAGI. V was cut by 0 bases and J by 7 bases, with 4 bases left in between. This CDR3 has 12 amino acids. The CDR3 region is CASSYSGQPQHF. CDR3 coding DNA: TGTGCCAGCAGTTACTCTGGACAGCCCCAGCATTTT.

The chain employs TRBV27 and TRBJ2-2, with D unclear. Trimming pared 8 bases from V and 1 base from J, leaving 5 bases between. The CDR3 runs 12 residues. CDR1 is MNHEY, CDR2 SMNVEV, per germline (reference sequence). Here the CDR3 reads CASGKNTGELFF. In DNA form, the CDR3 reads TGTGCCAGCGGAAAGAACACCGGGGAGCTGTTTTTT.

This clone appeared a single time. The chain couples TRBV6-4 to TRBJ2-2; 10 bases agree with TRBD2. The CDR3 has 17 amino acids. Losses at the gene ends were 7 bases for V and 4 bases for J; bases not matched to a gene: 12. The germline CDR1 and CDR2 sequences are MRHNA and SNTAGT. The chain's CDR3 is CASTCGEREGSTGELFF. The CDR3 bases are TGTGCCAGCACCTGCGGGGAGCGGGAGGGTAGCACCGGGGAGCTGTTTTTT.

This CDR3 reads CASSLLGPKGTDTQYF. The CDR3 DNA reads TGTGCCAGCAGCCTCCTGGGGCCGAAGGGGACAGATACGCAGTATTTT. V usage is TRBV11-2 and J usage is TRBJ2-3, with a possible D match to TRBD1 (5 bases). Trimming left V 5 bases short and J 3 bases short, with 18 bases between. Germline V gene data show CDR1 as SGHAT and CDR2 as FQNNGV. The CDR3 length is 16 residues.

This chain uses TRBV4-2 with TRBJ1-2; a possible D gene is TRBD1 (6 bases). V lost 0 bases and J lost 0, with 11 bases in between. CDR1 and CDR2 from the germline V gene are LGHNA and YNFKEQ. This CDR3 region has 16 residues. The CDR3 here is CASSQDRTAPNYGYTF. The CDR3 DNA reads as TGTGCCAGCAGCCAAGATCGGACAGCACCTAACTATGGCTACACCTTC.

The V call is TRBV18, the J call TRBJ2-3, with no clear D. Looked up from germline, CDR1 is KGHSH and CDR2 is LQKENI. The CDR3 length is 12 residues. The V end lost 3 bases, the J end lost 2 bases, and 3 bases lay between the germline ends. The CDR3: CASSPPTDTQYF. In nucleotides, the CDR3 is TGTGCCAGCTCACCTCCCACAGATACGCAGTATTTT. The complete variable domain, with remaining parts taken from reference TRBV18 and TRBJ2-3, reads NAGVMQNPRHLVRRRGQEARLRCSPMKGHSHVYWYRQLPEEGLKFMVYLQKENIIDESGMPKERFSAEFPKEGPSILRIQQVVRGDSAAYFCASSPPTDTQYFGPGTRLTVL.

The rearrangement joins TRBV11-2 to TRBJ2-3; 12 bases align to TRBD2. Germline V gene data show CDR1 as SGHAT and CDR2 as FQNNGV. After removal of 2 bases from V and 4 bases from J, the junction contained 1 base not matched to a gene. The CDR3 runs to 15 residues. In DNA form, the CDR3 reads TGTGCCAGCAGCTTACTAGCGGGGGGGGCAGATACGCAGTATTTT. It encodes CASSLLAGGADTQYF.